The source of this T cell receptor (beta chain) is a study of regulatory T cells in long-lasting Graves disease. With iRepertoire HTBI primers and Arm-PCR of CDR3 regions, TCR beta libraries were built. MiXCR was run by TCRdb on the multiplex PCR reads, yielding one entry per CDR3 protein. Of 450,000 to 650,000 distinct CDR3 sequences in the sample, 15% to 20% were seen once. This clonotype was detected only once. With a much larger clone just one base away, this may be a read error. Documented time point: newly diagnosed GD, antithyroid drugs for less than 3 months. RNA isolated from PBMCs was used to make the TCR library. CDR1 SEHNR and CDR2 FQNEAQ come from the germline V gene (reference sequence). The CDR3 spans 16 residues. After removal of 5 bases from V and 9 bases from J, the junction contained 17 bases not matched to a gene. The sample also formed part of further work on T cells in Graves' hyperthyroidism and ophthalmopathy.

The material was peripheral blood mononuclear cells (PBMCs), obtained at new diagnosis, from a patient treated with antithyroid drugs. This TCR was sampled from a woman aged 40-60 years with Graves disease. This chain links TRBV7-9 with TRBJ1-2; 8 nucleotides align to TRBD1. The CDR3 DNA is TGTGCCAGCAGCCCCACGATGGGCAGGGGGCAGACTAGCTACACCTTC. This sequence encodes CASSPTMGRGQTSYTF. Using reference TRBV7-9 and TRBJ1-2 for the parts outside the CDR3, the full variable domain is DTGVSQNPRHKITKRGQNVTFRCDPISEHNRLYWYRQTLGQGPEFLTYFQNEAQLEKSRLLSDRFSAERPKGSFSTLEIQRTEQGDSAMYLCASSPTMGRGQTSYTFGSGTRLTVV.